This entry lists 5 T cell receptor beta chains sequenced from one sample in a study of cytomegalovirus exposure and HLA in healthy donors. The PCR ran on 60 Vbeta and 13 Jbeta primers. Profiling relied on immunoSEQ multiplex PCR, and the TCRdb table lists in-frame clones only, not all of them. The sample carries approximately 120,000 clones, around 73% recorded once. Sequenced material: PBMCs. The receptor source for this set is a man aged 35 to 55 in good health and CMV-seronegative.

This clone turned up a few times. The rearrangement links TRBV19 to TRBJ1-2; 7 positions agree with TRBD1. Trimming at V came to 5 bases and at J to 3 bases, leaving 12 bases not matched to a gene. There are 16 residues in the CDR3. Germline loops: CDR1 LNHDA, CDR2 SQIVND (reference sequence). CDR3 sequence (DNA): TGTGCCAGTAGTCCCCGGGGAACAGGGGTGGACTATGGCTACACCTTC. Its protein is CASSPRGTGVDYGYTF.

The chain recombines TRBV9 with TRBJ1-1; a possible D gene is TRBD1 (5 bases). CDR1 SGDLS and CDR2 YYNGEE come from the germline V gene. Trimming removed 0 bases from V and 6 bases from J, with 12 bases in between. The CDR3 is 14 residues long. In nucleotides, the CDR3 is TGTGCCAGCAGCGTAGTTGGGGGGAATGCTGAAGCTTTCTTT. It specifies CASSVVGGNAEAFF.

V usage is TRBV7-9 and J usage is TRBJ2-5, with 7 nucleotides matching TRBD1. V trimming: 5 bases; J trimming: 4 bases; junction bases outside the gene matches: 10. This CDR3 is 15 amino acids long. The germline V gene encodes CDR1 SEHNR and CDR2 FQNEAQ (reference sequence). The CDR3 loop reads CASSTTSGQRETQYF. For the CDR3, the DNA is TGTGCCAGCAGCACCACCTCGGGACAGCGAGAGACCCAGTACTTC.

This chain connects TRBV20-1 to TRBJ1-1, with 8 bases identical to TRBD1. Germline V gene data show CDR1 as DFQATT and CDR2 as SNEGSKA (reference sequence). Unmatched junction bases numbered 9, after V lost 5 bases and J lost 13 bases. This CDR3 has 11 residues. This CDR3 reads CSALQGALVFF. CDR3 in DNA: TGCAGTGCTCTTCAGGGGGCCCTGGTTTTCTTT.

The chain is built from TRBV5-1 and TRBJ2-5; D may be TRBD2 (6 bases). Germline V gene data show CDR1 as SGHRS and CDR2 as YFSETQ. V gave up 7 bases and J gave up 4 bases, with 26 bases separating them. The CDR3 consists of 17 residues. This chain's CDR3 is CASRPTFGGSEGETQYF. CDR3 coding DNA: TGCGCCAGCCGCCCTACATTCGGGGGTTCGGAGGGAGAGACCCAGTACTTC.